This is a list of T cell receptor beta chains from one sample in a study of blood T cell repertoires in COVID-19. Only in-frame clones appear in the TCRdb table, and some are missing; sequencing was by immunoSEQ multiplex PCR. The profile covers about 180,000 clones, with approximately 80% appearing a single time and 13% to 15% taken by the ten largest. The source material was PBMCs or T cells enriched from blood (not recorded which). The receptors were sampled from a man aged 60 to 75 who had been exposed to COVID-19. The CDR3 runs from the conserved cysteine through the conserved F or W. The order of the fields is clone size, D gene, V gene, J gene, CDR3 DNA, CDR3 protein. A D gene is named only where the DNA matches it firmly. Some rows have no size entry. The others give once, few or many, or a class for an expanded clone.

>few|NA|TRBV6-1|TRBJ2-7
TGTGCCAGCAGTGATTTGGCGGGACAGAGCTCCTACGAGCAGTACTTC
CASSDLAGQSSYEQYF
>NA|NA|TRBV19|TRBJ1-1
TGTGCCAGTAGTATTATAGGGGCGAACACTGAAGCTTTCTTT
CASSIIGANTEAFF
>once|NA|TRBV7-8|TRBJ1-5
TGTGCCAGCAGCTTAGCAATCGCGGCTCAAGTTCGTGGTCAGCCCCAGCATTTT
CASSLAIAAQVRGQPQHF
>NA|TRBD1|TRBV30|TRBJ1-2
TGTGCCACGGCAGTACGCGCAAGACAGGGGGCGCGTGGCTACACCTTC
CATAVRARQGARGYTF
>NA|TRBD2|TRBV7-2|TRBJ2-5
TGTGCCAGCAGCCGCGGGCTAGCGGAGGGAGAGACCCAGTACTTC
CASSRGLAEGETQYF
>once|NA|TRBV15|TRBJ2-4
TGTGCCACCAGCAGAGTCCCCTTCCGTGGCCTCGAAGAAGCCAAAAACATTCAGTACTTC
CATSRVPFRGLEEAKNIQYF
>once|NA|TRBV7-3|TRBJ2-5
TGTGCCAGCAGCTTATATGGCAGGGTGCGCCAAGAGACCCAGTACTTC
CASSLYGRVRQETQYF
>NA|NA|TRBV7-3|TRBJ2-7
TGTGCCAGCAGCTTGGTCGCGGGACCCCCCTACGAGCAGTACTTC
CASSLVAGPPYEQYF
>NA|TRBD1|TRBV12-5|TRBJ1-4
TGTGCTAGTGGTTTGGGGACAGGGAGCGAAAAACTGTTTTTT
CASGLGTGSEKLFF
>NA|TRBD1|TRBV7-9|TRBJ1-5
TGTGCCAGCAGCGGAGGGACAGGTAATAGCAATCAGCCCCAGCATTTT
CASSGGTGNSNQPQHF
>NA|NA|TRBV20-1|TRBJ2-4
TGCAGTGCTAGTACAGGTGACATTCAGTACTTC
CSASTGDIQYF
>NA|NA|TRBV27|TRBJ2-7
TGTGCCAGCAGTTACGGCGCGGACAGTTCCTACGAGCAGTACTTC
CASSYGADSSYEQYF
>NA|NA|TRBV24-1|TRBJ2-1
TGTGCCACCAGTGATTTGGGTAGCGGATACAATGAGCAGTTCTTC
CATSDLGSGYNEQFF
>NA|TRBD1|TRBV19|TRBJ1-5
TGTGCCAGTACCTTGGACAGGGGGTGGAATCAGCCCCAGCATTTT
CASTLDRGWNQPQHF
>NA|TRBD2|TRBV10-3|TRBJ2-7
TGTGCCATCAGTGAGTCACTTGGGACTAGCGGATACGAGCAGTACTTC
CAISESLGTSGYEQYF
>NA|TRBD1|TRBV5-1|TRBJ2-3
TGCGCCAGCAGCTCCGGGACAGCATTCACAGATACGCAGTATTTT
CASSSGTAFTDTQYF
>NA|NA|TRBV11-2|TRBJ1-3
TGTGCCAGCAGCTTAGGTCAGGCCACCTCTGGAAACACCATATATTTT
CASSLGQATSGNTIYF
>NA|NA|TRBV5-6|TRBJ2-7
TGTGCCAGCAGCTCCCAGGGTTTATATCCGTACTTC
CASSSQGLYPYF
>NA|NA|TRBV11-1|TRBJ2-2
TGTGCCAGCAGCTTCCGGACAGTAAACACCGGGGAGCTGTTTTTT
CASSFRTVNTGELFF
>NA|NA|TRBV25-1|TRBJ2-6
TGTGCCAGCAGTGAATTGGCAGGGTTTGGGGCCAACGTCCTGACTTTC
CASSELAGFGANVLTF
>NA|NA|TRBV10-2|TRBJ1-4
TGCGCCAGCAGAAACCAGGGAAATGAAAAACTGTTTTTT
CASRNQGNEKLFF
>few|NA|TRBV2|TRBJ1-2
TGTGCCAGCGAGTCGGGGGTTGCCTATGGCTACACCTTC
CASESGVAYGYTF
>NA|NA|TRBV19|TRBJ2-7
TGTGCCAGTAGTATCAACAATTCCCCCTACGAGCAGTACTTC
CASSINNSPYEQYF
>NA|NA|TRBV29-1|TRBJ2-7
TGCAGCGTTGATTTTCCGGGTCGAGAGCAGTACTTC
CSVDFPGREQYF
>NA|TRBD1|TRBV10-3|TRBJ1-3
TGTGCCATCAGTGATGGGGACAGGGGAAACACCATATATTTT
CAISDGDRGNTIYF
>NA|TRBD2|TRBV6-5|TRBJ2-1
TGTGCCAGCAGACATGGGACTACCTACAATGAGCAGTTCTTC
CASRHGTTYNEQFF
>NA|NA|TRBV18|TRBJ2-6
TGTGCCAGCTCACCACGGGGACAATCTGGGGCCAACGTCCTGACTTTC
CASSPRGQSGANVLTF
>NA|NA|TRBV19|TRBJ1-3
TGTGCCAGTAGCCTCCACTCTATCTCTGGAAACACCATATATTTT
CASSLHSISGNTIYF
>NA|NA|TRBV6-1|TRBJ1-4
TGTGCCAGCAGTGACAGGGCTAATGAAAAACTGTTTTTT
CASSDRANEKLFF
>NA|NA|TRBV5-4|TRBJ2-7
TGTGCCAGCAGCTTGGACCCTAGACAGACCTACGAGCAGTACTTC
CASSLDPRQTYEQYF
>few|NA|TRBV2|TRBJ2-2
TGTGCCAGCAGTGAAAGTTGGTTGGCTCAGGCGAACACCGGGGAGCTGTTTTTT
CASSESWLAQANTGELFF
>NA|TRBD2|TRBV6-5|TRBJ2-7
TGTGCCAGCGGTAGCGGGAGCGGCGAGCAGTACTTC
CASGSGSGEQYF
>NA|NA|TRBV5-1|TRBJ1-2
TGCGCCAGCAGCTTGGCCGGTGGGAGTAACTATGGCTACACCTTC
CASSLAGGSNYGYTF
>NA|NA|TRBV19|TRBJ2-5
TGTGCCAGTAGTATAGTAACAGGGACGGAGACCCAGTACTTC
CASSIVTGTETQYF
>NA|NA|TRBV5-1|TRBJ2-5
TGCGCCAGCAGCTTGGGCGGCCAAGAGACCCAGTACTTC
CASSLGGQETQYF
>NA|NA|TRBV28|TRBJ1-5
TGTGCCAGCGGACTCAGGTATAGCAATCAGCCCCAGCATTTT
CASGLRYSNQPQHF
>NA|TRBD1|TRBV7-8|TRBJ2-3
TGTGCCAGCAGCCCTAGGACAGGGAGCACAGATACGCAGTATTTT
CASSPRTGSTDTQYF
>NA|TRBD1|TRBV15|TRBJ1-2
TGTGCCACCAGCAGAGGGCAGGGGGCCTATGGCTACACCTTC
CATSRGQGAYGYTF
>NA|TRBD1|TRBV4-1|TRBJ2-1
TGCGCCAGCAGCCAAGAGGGACAGGGAGGTGCTGAGCAGTTCTTC
CASSQEGQGGAEQFF
>NA|NA|TRBV19|TRBJ2-3
TGTGCCAGTAGTATTAGCGGCCATGTAGCAGATACGCAGTATTTT
CASSISGHVADTQYF
>NA|TRBD1|TRBV6-1|TRBJ1-2
TGTGCCAGCAGTGAAGCTGGACAGGTCTATGGCTACACCTTC
CASSEAGQVYGYTF
>NA|NA|TRBV6-1|TRBJ2-1
TGTGCCAGCAGTGAAGCGCGTGGACAAACTGCGCAGTTCTTC
CASSEARGQTAQFF
>NA|NA|TRBV5-4|TRBJ2-3
TGTGCCAGCAGCTTAAAACAGTCTTCTACAGATACGCAGTATTTT
CASSLKQSSTDTQYF
>NA|NA|TRBV6-5|TRBJ2-1
TGTGCCAGCAGTCGGGCGGGAAACAATGAGCAGTTCTTC
CASSRAGNNEQFF
>NA|TRBD1|TRBV24-1|TRBJ2-3
TGTGCCACCAGTGACTACCTCGGGACAGGGGGACACACAGATACGCAGTATTTT
CATSDYLGTGGHTDTQYF
>NA|TRBD2|TRBV18|TRBJ2-1
TGTGCCAGCTCACCTAGGACTAGCGCGAGTTATGAGCAGTTCTTC
CASSPRTSASYEQFF
>NA|NA|TRBV30|TRBJ1-2
TGTGCCTGGAGTGTACAGGGCGGGTTCAACTATGGCTACACCTTC
CAWSVQGGFNYGYTF
>NA|NA|TRBV6-1|TRBJ2-1
TGTGCCAGCAGTGAAATTCGGGCAGGGGAGCAGTTCTTC
CASSEIRAGEQFF
>NA|TRBD1|TRBV7-6|TRBJ2-2
TGTGCCAGCAGCTTAGTTACAGGGGGCAGGACCGGGGAGCTGTTTTTT
CASSLVTGGRTGELFF
>NA|NA|TRBV5-4|TRBJ2-3
TGTGCCAGCAGTCCTGTTACAGGGTATACGGCAGATACGCAGTATTTT
CASSPVTGYTADTQYF
>few|TRBD1|TRBV9|TRBJ1-6
TGTGCCAGCAGCGTAGGGGGACAGGGGGTAAATTCACCCCTCCACTTT
CASSVGGQGVNSPLHF
>NA|NA|TRBV28|TRBJ2-3
TGTGCCAGCAGACCTAGACAGATAATCAGGGCAGATACGCAGTATTTT
CASRPRQIIRADTQYF
>NA|NA|TRBV19|TRBJ2-2
TGTGCCAGTAGCAAATGGAGCAACACCGGGGAGCTGTTTTTT
CASSKWSNTGELFF
>medium-sized|TRBD1|TRBV24-1|TRBJ2-3
TGTGCCACCAGTGATTCCCGGACAGGGGGCCGCACAGATACGCAGTATTTT
CATSDSRTGGRTDTQYF
>few|TRBD2|TRBV6-1|TRBJ2-7
TGTGCCAGCAGTGAAGCGCTTCCTAGGACTAGCAGTATCTACGAGCAGTACTTC
CASSEALPRTSSIYEQYF
>NA|NA|TRBV9|TRBJ2-2
TGTGCCAGCAGCGGAAAGCTAGGCGGGGAGCTGTTTTTT
CASSGKLGGELFF
>NA|TRBD1|TRBV11-3|TRBJ1-2
TGTGCCAGCAGCCAGCGGACAGGGATCGGCAACTATGGCTACACCTTC
CASSQRTGIGNYGYTF
>NA|NA|TRBV6-6|TRBJ1-1
TGTGCCAGCAGTTACTTCCTACAGGGCCATGGGACTGAAGCTTTCTTT
CASSYFLQGHGTEAFF
>NA|TRBD1|TRBV25-1|TRBJ2-5
TGTGCCAGCAGTGAATTTGTCCAGACAGGGGGGACAGAGACCCAGTACTTC
CASSEFVQTGGTETQYF
>NA|NA|TRBV24-1|TRBJ1-2
TGTGCCACCAGTGAGGCCACAGGGAGGGCGCCTAACTATGGCTACACCTTC
CATSEATGRAPNYGYTF